This entry lists 17 T cell receptor beta chains sequenced from one sample in a study of radiotherapy plus CTLA-4 blockade in lung cancer. The repertoire was sequenced with immunoSEQ multiplex PCR; TCRdb's copy has only in-frame clones and lacks some. In the table there are approximately 72,000 clones, around 82% of which are singletons. The source material was peripheral blood, sampled from a patient treated with radiotherapy plus ipilimumab. The receptors originated from a human donor with non-small cell lung cancer who had a complete response to radiotherapy plus ipilimumab.

This clone was detected only once. The chain joins TRBV2 to TRBJ1-2, with D unclear. Trimming removed 6 bases at V and 3 bases at J, with 14 bases between. The CDR3 is 14 residues long. Germline V gene lookup returns CDR1 SNHLY and CDR2 FYNNEI. CDR3 residues: CASSPRGRDYGYTF. CDR3 coding DNA: TGTGCCAGCAGCCCCCGGGGAAGAGACTATGGCTACACCTTC.

There are a few counts of this clone. V usage is TRBV19 and J usage is TRBJ2-7, with 8 bases aligning to TRBD2. From germline, CDR1 is LNHDA and CDR2 SQIVND (reference sequence). V was pared by 3 bases and J by 3 bases, with 4 bases of the junction left unmatched. The CDR3 sequence is 14 residues long. CDR3 region: CASSITSGVYEQYF. DNA of the CDR3: TGTGCCAGTAGTATTACTAGCGGAGTCTACGAGCAGTACTTC.

Only one count was recorded for this clone. The rearrangement uses TRBV10-3 and TRBJ1-1; a weak D match, TRBD1 (6 bases). CDR3 length equals 13 residues. Germline V gene sequence: CDR1 ENHRY, CDR2 SYGVKD. The V end lost 10 bases, the J end lost 1 base, and 13 bases lay between the germline ends. Written as DNA, the CDR3 is TGTGCCAGCCGGGGACAAGCGAACACTGAAGCTTTCTTT. Amino acid sequence: CASRGQANTEAFF.

V and J are TRBV6-6 and TRBJ2-7; D gene ambiguous. This CDR3 has 13 amino acids. Looked up from germline, CDR1 is MNHNY and CDR2 is SVGAGI (reference sequence). With 6 bases removed from V and 6 bases from J, the gap between germline ends came to 15 bases. This chain's CDR3 is CASSLIGFGEQYV. CDR3 bases: TGTGCCAGCAGCCTAATAGGGTTCGGCGAGCAGTACGTC.

This clone was counted a single time. The gene calls are TRBV6-5 and TRBJ2-7, with TRBD2 identical over 10 bases. From germline, CDR1 is MNHEY and CDR2 SVGAGI. This CDR3 is 13 amino acids long. Trimming removed 5 bases from V and 9 bases from J; junction bases left unmatched: 7. CDR3: CASSTGLAWRQYV. In nucleotides, the CDR3 is TGTGCCAGCAGTACGGGACTAGCGTGGAGGCAGTACGTC.

The V and J genes are TRBV11-3 and TRBJ1-3, with 7 bases lining up with TRBD1. Germline assignment: CDR1 SGHNT and CDR2 YENEEA. This CDR3 region has 16 residues. The ends lost 5 bases at V and 0 bases at J; junction bases unmatched: 7. Here the CDR3 reads CASSPRQGLSGNTIYF. CDR3 DNA: TGTGCCAGCAGCCCTAGACAGGGTCTCTCTGGAAACACCATATATTTT.

V is TRBV5-1 and J is TRBJ2-5, with 10 bases matching TRBD2. The ends lost 2 bases at V and 5 bases at J; junction bases unmatched: 6. This CDR3 has 15 residues. CDR1 and CDR2 from the germline V gene are SGHRS and YFSETQ. The CDR3 DNA reads as TGCGCCAGCAGCTTAGCGGGGGGGCCGAAGGAGACCCAGTACTTC. This translates into CASSLAGGPKETQYF.

V is TRBV5-4 and J is TRBJ1-6, with a tentative D call TRBD1 (6 bases). CDR3 length equals 14 residues. The germline CDR1 and CDR2 sequences are SGHNT and YYREEE (reference sequence). The germline V and J ends were trimmed by 4 bases and 4 bases, with 9 bases remaining between them. The CDR3 loop reads CASSPQGYNSPLHF. The CDR3, as DNA: TGTGCCAGCAGCCCACAGGGTTATAATTCACCCCTCCACTTT.

This chain joins TRBV7-2 and TRBJ2-7; no firm D call. This CDR3 is built from 15 residues. Per the germline V gene, CDR1 is SGHTA and CDR2 is FQGNSA. Trimming shortened V by 0 bases and J by 3 bases, and 12 bases separated the two germline ends. This CDR3 is CASSLAYSRFYEQYV. Here the CDR3 DNA reads TGTGCCAGCAGCTTAGCGTACAGCCGATTCTACGAGCAGTACGTC.

There are a few counts of this clone. V usage is TRBV30 and J usage is TRBJ1-1, with unresolved D. Germline values: CDR1 GTSNPN, CDR2 SVGIG (reference sequence). The V end lost 1 base, the J end lost 8 bases, and 8 bases lay between the germline ends. The CDR3 loop spans 11 amino acids. The CDR3 DNA is TGTGCCTGGAGTGAACAGTCCGAAGCTTTCTTT. Amino acid sequence: CAWSEQSEAFF.

J is TRBJ2-1 and V is TRBV30, with D perhaps TRBD1 (6 bases). Germline CDR1 and CDR2: GTSNPN and SVGIG (reference sequence). The CDR3 consists of 12 residues. The V end lost 4 bases, the J end lost 6 bases, and 10 bases lay between the germline ends. The CDR3 DNA reads TGTGCCTGGATGGGGGCGGTCAATGAGCAGTTCTTC. Translation: CAWMGAVNEQFF.

The chain combines TRBV2 with TRBJ2-2, with D perhaps matching TRBD2 (6 bases). Trimming shortened V by 6 bases and J by 2 bases, and 10 bases separated the two germline ends. The CDR3 is 14 amino acids. Germline V gene lookup returns CDR1 SNHLY and CDR2 FYNNEI. The CDR3 here is CASRVAVNTGELFF. CDR3 bases: TGTGCCAGCAGGGTAGCGGTTAACACCGGGGAGCTGTTTTTT. Full variable domain (rest looked up from reference TRBV2 and TRBJ2-2): EPEVTQTPSHQVTQMGQEVILRCVPISNHLYFYWYRQILGQKVEFLVSFYNNEISEKSEIFDDQFSVERPDGSNFTLKIRSTKLEDSAMYFCASRVAVNTGELFFGEGSRLTVL.

The rearrangement links TRBV20-1 to TRBJ2-5; D call uncertain. Looked up from germline, CDR1 is DFQATT and CDR2 is SNEGSKA (reference sequence). The CDR3 contains 11 residues. The V end was cut by 5 bases, the J end by 5 bases, with 9 bases between. CDR3 amino acids: CSAYWSETQYF. The CDR3 nucleotides are TGCAGTGCTTATTGGTCGGAGACCCAGTACTTC.

The rearrangement links TRBV20-1 to TRBJ1-1; D might be TRBD1 (5 bases). Deletions cut 1 base from V and 5 bases from J, with 5 bases between. The germline V gene encodes CDR1 DFQATT and CDR2 SNEGSKA (reference sequence). The CDR3 consists of 11 residues. The DNA for the CDR3 is TGCAGTGCTAGAGGGGGGACTGAAGCTTTCTTT. This gives the protein CSARGGTEAFF.

V is TRBV7-2 and J is TRBJ1-2; TRBD1 aligns across 8 bases. This CDR3 region has 17 residues. The junction had 19 bases not matched to a gene; V was cut back by 5 bases and J by 8 bases. CDR1 is SGHTA, CDR2 FQGNSA, per germline. CDR3: CASSPSQGVQEVRGYTF. The DNA of the CDR3 is TGTGCCAGCAGCCCCTCACAGGGGGTCCAGGAGGTACGGGGCTACACCTTC.

The J gene is TRBJ1-2, the V gene TRBV5-1; D remains ambiguous. Trimming removed 4 bases at V and 0 bases at J, with 13 bases between. Germline CDR1 is SGHRS and CDR2 is YFSETQ. The CDR3 is 15 amino acids. This CDR3 is CASSPGSVTNYGYTF. The CDR3 DNA reads as TGCGCCAGCAGCCCCGGTTCGGTTACTAACTATGGCTACACCTTC.

This chain joins TRBV5-1 and TRBJ2-5; D unclear. V was trimmed by 1 base and J by 3 bases, leaving 7 bases between them. The CDR3 loop spans 13 amino acids. The germline CDR1 and CDR2 sequences are SGHRS and YFSETQ. As DNA, the CDR3 is TGCGCCAGCAGCTTGACCAGAGAAGAGACCCAGTACTTC. This codes for CASSLTREETQYF.